These 27 T cell receptor beta chains were all obtained from the same sample, sequenced in a study of graft-versus-host responses after intestinal transplantation. Some clones are missing from TCRdb's copy, which holds only in-frame ones; the method was immunoSEQ multiplex PCR. The data show about 39,000 clones, roughly nine tenths seen once. Sequences were derived from PBMCs, sampled roughly 270 days after transplant. These receptors originate from a human patient who received an intestinal transplant, so some T cells may come from the graft donor.

This chain uses TRBV6-4 with TRBJ2-3, with 13 bases that match TRBD2. The V gene's germline CDR1 is MRHNA and CDR2 SNTAGT. With 0 bases clipped from V and 0 bases from J, the junction kept 6 bases outside the gene matches. The CDR3 is made up of 19 amino acids. The CDR3 region has the DNA TGTGCCAGCAGTGACTCGACTAGCGGGGGGCCGGGAAGCACAGATACGCAGTATTTT. It yields the protein CASSDSTSGGPGSTDTQYF.

The chain has TRBV4-2 and TRBJ1-5; a weak D match, TRBD1 (5 bases). CDR3 length: 14 residues. Germline V gene sequence: CDR1 LGHNA, CDR2 YNFKEQ. V was cut by 3 bases and J by 7 bases, with 13 bases left in between. In DNA, the CDR3 is TGTGCCAGCAGCCATGTAGGGGAAGGGCAGCCCCAGCATTTT. It codes for CASSHVGEGQPQHF.

The rearrangement links TRBV19 to TRBJ2-3; D is ambiguous. V was cut by 9 bases and J by 2 bases, with 12 bases left in between. The CDR3 is made up of 13 amino acids. Germline assignment: CDR1 LNHDA and CDR2 SQIVND (reference sequence). CDR3 region: CASNGPITDTQYF. CDR3 coding DNA: TGTGCCAGCAACGGACCTATCACAGATACGCAGTATTTT.

CDR3 loop: CASTFQGTAWEPQHF. In DNA, the CDR3 is TGTGCCAGTACTTTTCAAGGGACAGCCTGGGAGCCCCAGCATTTT. The chain employs TRBV19 and TRBJ1-5; 7 bases map to TRBD1. The CDR3 has 15 amino acids. With V trimmed by 7 bases and J by 8 bases, 14 bases remained unmatched. Germline CDR1 is LNHDA and CDR2 is SQIVND (reference sequence).

This clone is a singleton in its sample. V and J are TRBV27 and TRBJ1-6; D remains unclear. The germline V gene has CDR1 MNHEY and CDR2 SMNVEV (reference sequence). Trimming took 6 bases from V and 6 from J, leaving 18 bases between them. The CDR3 sequence is 16 residues long. The CDR3 nucleotides read TGTGCCAGCAGACGACGACCCCCAAGATTTAATTCACCCCTCCACTTT. This gives the protein CASRRRPPRFNSPLHF.

This sequence joins TRBV10-2 and TRBJ2-1, with 10 bases aligning to TRBD2. Per the germline V gene, CDR1 is WSHSY and CDR2 is SAAADI. The CDR3 has 17 residues. V was clipped by 2 bases and J by 4 bases; unmatched bases: 8. The CDR3 sequence: CASSEDSGTSDYNEQFF. In nucleotides, the CDR3 is TGCGCCAGCAGTGAGGACTCCGGGACTAGCGATTACAATGAGCAGTTCTTC.

This sequence joins TRBV25-1 and TRBJ2-1, with 13 bases aligning to TRBD2. In germline, CDR1 is MGHDK, CDR2 SYGVNS. The CDR3 runs to 15 residues. Trimming cost V 7 bases and J 7 bases; bases outside gene matches: 7. In DNA, the CDR3 is TGTGCCAGCATCACTAGCGGGGGGGCCTGGAATGAGCAGTTCTTC. Residues: CASITSGGAWNEQFF.

This clone was seen just once. The genes are TRBV5-6 and TRBJ2-7; D is uncertain. Germline assignment: CDR1 SGHDT and CDR2 YYEEEE. The germline V and J ends were trimmed by 0 bases and 0 bases, with 10 bases remaining between them. The CDR3 length is 15 residues. The DNA for the CDR3 is TGTGCCAGCAGCTTGGTATCGGCGCCCTCCTACGAGCAGTACTTC. Its translation: CASSLVSAPSYEQYF. Combining the CDR3 with reference TRBV5-6 and TRBJ2-7 gives the whole variable domain DAGVTQSPTHLIKTRGQQVTLRCSPKSGHDTVSWYQQALGQGPQFIFQYYEEEERQRGNFPDRFSGHQFPNYSSELNVNALLLGDSALYLCASSLVSAPSYEQYFGPGTRLTVT.

The chain employs TRBV9 and TRBJ2-7; unclear D gene. The CDR3 is made up of 15 amino acids. The germline V gene encodes CDR1 SGDLS and CDR2 YYNGEE. V was clipped by 3 bases and J by 1 base, with 14 bases between them. CDR3 nucleotide sequence: TGTGCCAGCAGCGCCGGGTACGGTCAATCCTACGAGCAGTACTTC. This sequence encodes CASSAGYGQSYEQYF.

The V gene is TRBV7-2, the J gene TRBJ2-5, with 8 positions matching TRBD2. Trimming took 5 bases from V and 5 from J; bases not matched to a gene: 7. The CDR3 contains 14 residues. The germline V gene has CDR1 SGHTA and CDR2 FQGNSA. Here the CDR3 reads CASSPGGGAETQYF. CDR3 nucleotide sequence: TGTGCCAGCAGCCCGGGGGGGGGCGCCGAGACCCAGTACTTC.

The rearrangement uses TRBV14 and TRBJ1-2; D is perhaps TRBD1 (5 bases). CDR1 is SGHDN and CDR2 is FVKESK in the germline V gene. V dropped 0 bases and J dropped 6 bases, with 17 bases sitting between them. The CDR3 consists of 16 residues. As DNA, the CDR3 is TGTGCCAGCAGCCAAGATCTTGGGGAGACAGTGGATGGCTACACCTTC. Translated, it gives CASSQDLGETVDGYTF.

The V call is TRBV29-1, the J call TRBJ2-5, with a weak D call TRBD2 (5 bases). Looked up from germline, CDR1 is SQVTM and CDR2 is ANQGSEA. CDR3 length: 14 amino acids. Trimming removed 7 bases from V and 3 bases from J, with 18 bases in between. CDR3 amino acids: CSAGLLGRKETQYF. The DNA of the CDR3 is TGCAGCGCCGGCCTTCTGGGGAGAAAAGAGACCCAGTACTTC. The full variable domain, in which reference TRBV29-1 and TRBJ2-5 provide the parts outside the CDR3, is SAVISQKPSRDICQRGTSLTIQCQVDSQVTMMFWYRQQPGQSLTLIATANQGSEATYESGFVIDKFPISRPNLTFSTLTVSNMSPEDSSIYLCSAGLLGRKETQYFGPGTRLLVL.

The rearrangement joins TRBV10-3 to TRBJ2-2, with D unclear. V was shortened by 6 bases and J by 1 base, with 9 bases between the two germline ends. The CDR3 covers 14 residues. Germline V gives CDR1 ENHRY, CDR2 SYGVKD. This chain's CDR3 is CAIRDTLNTGELFF. CDR3 sequence (DNA): TGTGCCATCAGGGATACATTGAACACCGGGGAGCTGTTTTTT.

This clone was detected only a few times. V usage is TRBV15 and J usage is TRBJ2-3; 8 nucleotides agree with TRBD2. The germline CDR1 and CDR2 sequences are LNHNV and YYDKDF (reference sequence). The CDR3 runs to 17 residues. With V trimmed by 0 bases and J by 2 bases, 7 bases remained unmatched. The CDR3 region has the DNA TGTGCCACCAGCAGAGATCCCACTAGCGGAGACACAGATACGCAGTATTTT. It translates to CATSRDPTSGDTDTQYF. The whole variable domain, remainder taken from reference TRBV15 and TRBJ2-3, is DAMVIQNPRYQVTQFGKPVTLSCSQTLNHNVMYWYQQKSSQAPKLLFHYYDKDFNNEADTPDNFQSRRPNTSFCFLDIRSPGLGDTAMYLCATSRDPTSGDTDTQYFGPGTRLTVL.

This clone showed up just a few times. This chain links TRBV2 with TRBJ1-2; TRBD1 matches 12 bases. The CDR3 is 15 amino acids. V shed 7 bases and J 7 bases; nucleotides not matched to a gene: 10. Germline loops: CDR1 SNHLY, CDR2 FYNNEI. The CDR3 protein is CASTGTGGKRGGYTF. The CDR3 DNA reads TGTGCCAGCACAGGGACAGGGGGCAAAAGGGGTGGCTACACCTTC.

The chain uses TRBV11-1 and TRBJ2-7; D is perhaps TRBD1 (6 bases). This CDR3 has 13 amino acids. The V gene lost 4 bases and the J gene lost 3 bases, with 10 bases spanning the gap. Germline V CDR1 and CDR2: SGHAT, FQDESV (reference sequence). CDR3 sequence: CASSSKQGYEQYF. CDR3 in DNA: TGTGCCAGCAGCTCGAAACAGGGCTACGAGCAGTACTTC.

The chain links TRBV9 to TRBJ1-2; TRBD1 is a possible D gene (6 bases). Germline lookup yields CDR1 SGDLS and CDR2 YYNGEE. The CDR3 contains 15 residues. With 4 bases removed from V and 6 bases from J, the gap between germline ends came to 19 bases. In DNA form, the CDR3 reads TGTGCCAGCAGCCCGCCGACAGGCTTGAAACATGGCTACACCTTC. Its protein product is CASSPPTGLKHGYTF. Using reference TRBV9 and TRBJ1-2 for the parts outside the CDR3, the full variable domain is DSGVTQTPKHLITATGQRVTLRCSPRSGDLSVYWYQQSLDQGLQFLIQYYNGEERAKGNILERFSAQQFPDLHSELNLSSLELGDSALYFCASSPPTGLKHGYTFGSGTRLTVV.

The V gene is TRBV19, the J gene TRBJ1-6; D remains unclear. The CDR3 totals 14 residues. The germline CDR1 and CDR2 sequences are LNHDA and SQIVND (reference sequence). V lost 4 bases, J lost 7 bases, and 11 bases lay in between. CDR3 sequence reads: CASSKGVLNSPLHF. CDR3 DNA: TGTGCCAGTAGTAAGGGTGTGCTGAATTCACCCCTCCACTTT.

This clone has a single count. This chain joins TRBV9 and TRBJ2-7; the D is unclear. CDR1 SGDLS and CDR2 YYNGEE come from the germline V gene. The CDR3 runs to 14 residues. Trimming left V 0 bases short and J 5 bases short, with 12 bases between. This CDR3 reads CASSVEEWGNEQYF. CDR3 nucleotides: TGTGCCAGCAGCGTAGAAGAATGGGGAAACGAGCAGTACTTC.

The CDR3 DNA is TGTGCCAGCAGTTACTCGGGGGGGGAAGAGACCCAGTACTTC. This translates into CASSYSGGEETQYF. The chain links TRBV6-6 to TRBJ2-5; 7 nucleotides align to TRBD2. The CDR3 has 14 amino acids. The V gene's germline CDR1 is MNHNY and CDR2 SVGAGI (reference sequence). Losses at the gene ends were 0 bases for V and 3 bases for J; bases not matched to a gene: 1.

V and J are TRBV9 and TRBJ1-4; D call uncertain. The CDR3 is made up of 14 amino acids. The germline V gene has CDR1 SGDLS and CDR2 YYNGEE. Trimming pared 2 bases from V and 6 bases from J, leaving 11 bases between. The CDR3 reads CASSVQVGDEKLFF. CDR3 DNA sequence: TGTGCCAGCAGCGTCCAGGTGGGTGATGAAAAACTGTTTTTT.

The chain joins TRBV10-3 to TRBJ1-5; 8 positions match TRBD1. This CDR3 has 17 amino acids. V lost 5 bases, J lost 5 bases, and 14 bases stayed unmatched. Germline loops: CDR1 ENHRY, CDR2 SYGVKD. CDR3 loop: CAISSGKGTGVHQPQHF. The CDR3 DNA follows: TGTGCCATCAGTTCCGGAAAAGGGACAGGAGTACATCAGCCCCAGCATTTT.

This sequence joins TRBV15 and TRBJ2-2, with 10 bases fitting TRBD2. Trimming took 3 bases from V and 5 from J; bases not matched to a gene: 0. The CDR3 sequence is 14 residues long. CDR1 and CDR2 from the germline V gene are LNHNV and YYDKDF (reference sequence). The CDR3 DNA is TGTGCCACCAGCAGGGGACTAGCGACCGGGGAGCTGTTTTTT. This codes for CATSRGLATGELFF.

The J gene is TRBJ1-3, the V gene TRBV11-2; D not certain. This CDR3 is built from 14 residues. V was clipped by 8 bases and J by 1 base, with 12 bases between them. Germline V CDR1 and CDR2: SGHAT, FQNNGV. The DNA of the CDR3 is TGTGCCAGCGCCCTACTGGGGTCTGGAAACACCATATATTTT. It codes for CASALLGSGNTIYF.

This chain uses TRBV6-5 with TRBJ2-3, with D perhaps TRBD1 or TRBD2 (6 bases each). Trimming took off 0 bases at V and 6 bases at J, with 10 bases between the two ends. The CDR3 runs to 14 residues. From germline, CDR1 is MNHEY and CDR2 SVGAGI. DNA of the CDR3: TGTGCCAGCAGTTACTCTCAGGGGAGGGATACGCAGTATTTT. Residues: CASSYSQGRDTQYF.

This rearrangement joins TRBV7-9 to TRBJ2-3; D not certain. The V gene's germline CDR1 is SEHNR and CDR2 FQNEAQ (reference sequence). The V gene lost 5 bases and the J gene lost 4 bases, with 10 bases spanning the gap. The CDR3 is made up of 13 amino acids. The DNA for the CDR3 is TGTGCCAGCAGCGGGCCGTGGCCAGATACGCAGTATTTT. Translated: CASSGPWPDTQYF.

This clone was seen more than once but under ten times. The chain has TRBV7-2 and TRBJ1-6; a possible D gene is TRBD1 (5 bases). CDR3 length: 15 residues. Germline V gene lookup returns CDR1 SGHTA and CDR2 FQGNSA. Between the trimmed V and J ends, which lost 1 base and 6 bases, there was a span of 10 bases. CDR3 nucleotides: TGTGCCAGCAGCTTAGTGGGGGGTTTTAATTCACCCCTCCACTTT. Its protein is CASSLVGGFNSPLHF.